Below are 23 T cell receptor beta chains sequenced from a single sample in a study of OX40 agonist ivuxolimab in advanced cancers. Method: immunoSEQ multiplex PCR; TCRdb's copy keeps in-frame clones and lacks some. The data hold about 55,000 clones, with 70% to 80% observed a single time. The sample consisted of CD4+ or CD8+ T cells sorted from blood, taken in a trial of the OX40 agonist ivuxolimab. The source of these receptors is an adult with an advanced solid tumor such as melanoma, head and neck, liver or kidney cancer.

The CDR3 spells CASKGQGSGANVLTF. The CDR3 DNA sequence: TGTGCCAGTAAGGGGCAGGGCTCTGGGGCCAACGTCCTGACTTTC. This sequence joins TRBV19 and TRBJ2-6, with D tentatively TRBD1 (5 bases). Germline V gene sequence: CDR1 LNHDA, CDR2 SQIVND (reference sequence). CDR3 length: 15 residues. V was shortened by 7 bases and J by 0 bases, with 10 bases between the two germline ends. The variable domain in full, with the rest retrieved from reference TRBV19 and TRBJ2-6, is DGGITQSPKYLFRKEGQNVTLSCEQNLNHDAMYWYRQDPGQGLRLIYYSQIVNDFQKGDIAEGYSVSREKKESFPLTVTSAQKNPTAFYLCASKGQGSGANVLTFGAGSRLTVL.

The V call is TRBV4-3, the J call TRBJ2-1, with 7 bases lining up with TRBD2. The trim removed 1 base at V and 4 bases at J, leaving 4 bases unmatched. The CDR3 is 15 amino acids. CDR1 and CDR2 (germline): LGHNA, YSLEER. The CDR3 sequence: CASSQGEGRYNEQFF. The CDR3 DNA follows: TGCGCCAGCAGCCAAGGGGAGGGCCGATACAATGAGCAGTTCTTC.

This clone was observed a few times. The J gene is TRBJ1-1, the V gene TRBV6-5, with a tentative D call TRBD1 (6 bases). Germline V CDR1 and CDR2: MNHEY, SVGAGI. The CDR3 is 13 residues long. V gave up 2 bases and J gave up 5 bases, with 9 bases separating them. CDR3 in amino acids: CASSYEGVTEAFF. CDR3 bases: TGTGCCAGCAGTTACGAGGGGGTGACTGAAGCTTTCTTT.

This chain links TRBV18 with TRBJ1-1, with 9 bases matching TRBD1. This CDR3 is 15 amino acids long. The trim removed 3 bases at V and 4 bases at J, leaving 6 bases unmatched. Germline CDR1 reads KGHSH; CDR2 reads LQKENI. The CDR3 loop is CASSPGQGVFTEAFF. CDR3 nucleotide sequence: TGTGCCAGCTCACCGGGACAGGGTGTCTTCACTGAAGCTTTCTTT. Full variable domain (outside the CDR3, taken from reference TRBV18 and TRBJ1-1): NAGVMQNPRHLVRRRGQEARLRCSPMKGHSHVYWYRQLPEEGLKFMVYLQKENIIDESGMPKERFSAEFPKEGPSILRIQQVVRGDSAAYFCASSPGQGVFTEAFFGQGTRLTVV.

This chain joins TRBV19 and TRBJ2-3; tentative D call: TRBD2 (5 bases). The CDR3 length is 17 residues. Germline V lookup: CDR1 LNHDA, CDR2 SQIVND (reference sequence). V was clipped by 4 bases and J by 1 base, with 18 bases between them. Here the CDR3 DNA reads TGTGCCAGTAGTAGAGGGTGGCGGGTGTTAGGCACAGATACGCAGTATTTT. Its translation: CASSRGWRVLGTDTQYF.

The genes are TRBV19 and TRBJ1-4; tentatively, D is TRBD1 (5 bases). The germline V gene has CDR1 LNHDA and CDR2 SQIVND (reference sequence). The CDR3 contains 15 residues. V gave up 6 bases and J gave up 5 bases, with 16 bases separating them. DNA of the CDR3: TGTGCCAGTAGCCCGCGCACGGGGGTAAATGAAAAACTGTTTTTT. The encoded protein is CASSPRTGVNEKLFF.

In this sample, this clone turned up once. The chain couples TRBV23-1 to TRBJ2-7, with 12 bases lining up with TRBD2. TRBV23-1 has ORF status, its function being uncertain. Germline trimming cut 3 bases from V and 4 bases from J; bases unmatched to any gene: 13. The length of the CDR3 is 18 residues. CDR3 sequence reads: CASSHLTGVGTSGYEQYF. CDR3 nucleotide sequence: TGCGCCAGCAGTCACCTTACAGGGGTTGGGACTAGCGGGTACGAGCAGTACTTC.

CDR3 DNA: TGTGCCAGCAGTTCCGACAGGGATCGCAATCAGCCCCAGCATTTT. This encodes CASSSDRDRNQPQHF. This rearrangement joins TRBV2 to TRBJ1-5; 7 positions match TRBD1. From germline, CDR1 is SNHLY and CDR2 FYNNEI. The J segment lost 2 bases and the V segment lost 5 bases, leaving 6 bases of the junction unmatched. The CDR3 is made up of 15 amino acids.

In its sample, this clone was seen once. CDR3 DNA: TGTGCCAGCAGCGTAGCCGGCGAGACCCAGTACTTC. It encodes CASSVAGETQYF. The chain carries TRBV9 and TRBJ2-5; D call uncertain. The V gene lost 0 bases and the J gene lost 5 bases, with 5 bases spanning the gap. CDR1 SGDLS and CDR2 YYNGEE come from the germline V gene. The CDR3 is 12 amino acids.

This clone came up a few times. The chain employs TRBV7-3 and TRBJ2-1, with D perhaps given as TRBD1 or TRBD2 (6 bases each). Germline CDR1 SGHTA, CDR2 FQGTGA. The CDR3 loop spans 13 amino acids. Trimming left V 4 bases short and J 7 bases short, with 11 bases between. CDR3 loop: CASSSQGRNEQFF. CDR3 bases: TGTGCCAGCAGCTCGCAGGGGAGGAATGAGCAGTTCTTC.

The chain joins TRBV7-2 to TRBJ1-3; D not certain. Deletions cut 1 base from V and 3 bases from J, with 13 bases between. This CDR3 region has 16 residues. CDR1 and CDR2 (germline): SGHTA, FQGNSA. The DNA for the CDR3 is TGTGCCAGCAGCTTAGTACGCCAACAGAGTGGAAACACCATATATTTT. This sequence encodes CASSLVRQQSGNTIYF.

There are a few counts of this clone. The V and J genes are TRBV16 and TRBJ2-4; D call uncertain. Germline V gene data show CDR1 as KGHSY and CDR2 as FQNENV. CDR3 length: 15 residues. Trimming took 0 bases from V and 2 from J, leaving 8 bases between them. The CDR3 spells CASSQSKLTKNIQYF. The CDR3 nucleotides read TGTGCCAGCAGCCAATCAAAGCTCACCAAAAACATTCAGTACTTC.

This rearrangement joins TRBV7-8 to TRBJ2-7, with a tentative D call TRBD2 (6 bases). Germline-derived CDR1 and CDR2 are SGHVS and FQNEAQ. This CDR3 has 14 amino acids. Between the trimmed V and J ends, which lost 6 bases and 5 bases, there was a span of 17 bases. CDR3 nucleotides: TGTGCCAGCAGTACTCGGGGGAGAGGCCACGAGCAGTACTTC. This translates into CASSTRGRGHEQYF.

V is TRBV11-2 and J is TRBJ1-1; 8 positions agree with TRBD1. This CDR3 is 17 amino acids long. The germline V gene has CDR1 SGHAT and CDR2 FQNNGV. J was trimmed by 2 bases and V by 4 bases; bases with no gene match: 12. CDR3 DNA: TGTGCCAGCAGCTCAAGGCTAGACAGGGGCCCTAACACTGAAGCTTTCTTT. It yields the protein CASSSRLDRGPNTEAFF.

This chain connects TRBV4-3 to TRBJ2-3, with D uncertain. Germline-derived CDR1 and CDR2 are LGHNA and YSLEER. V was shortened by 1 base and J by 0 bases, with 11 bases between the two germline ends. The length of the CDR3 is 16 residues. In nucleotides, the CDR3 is TGCGCCAGCAGCCAAGTTAAGAGGTCTAGCACAGATACGCAGTATTTT. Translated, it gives CASSQVKRSSTDTQYF.

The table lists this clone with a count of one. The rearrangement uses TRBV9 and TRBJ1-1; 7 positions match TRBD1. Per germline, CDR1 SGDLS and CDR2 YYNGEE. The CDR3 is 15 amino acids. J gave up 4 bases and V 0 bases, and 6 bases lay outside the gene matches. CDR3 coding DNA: TGTGCCAGCAGCGTAGGATGGGACAGAGCCACTGAAGCTTTCTTT. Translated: CASSVGWDRATEAFF.

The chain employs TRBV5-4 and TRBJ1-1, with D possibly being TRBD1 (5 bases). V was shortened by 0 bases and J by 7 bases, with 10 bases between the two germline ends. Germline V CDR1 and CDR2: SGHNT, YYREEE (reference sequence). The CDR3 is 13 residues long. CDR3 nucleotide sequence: TGTGCCAGCAGCTTGGAACGGGGGATTGAAGCTTTCTTT. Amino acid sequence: CASSLERGIEAFF.

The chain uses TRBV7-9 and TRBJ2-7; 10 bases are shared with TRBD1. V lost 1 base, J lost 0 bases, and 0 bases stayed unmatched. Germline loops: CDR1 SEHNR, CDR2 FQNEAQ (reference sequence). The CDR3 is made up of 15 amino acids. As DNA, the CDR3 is TGTGCCAGCAGCTTAGGGGACAGGGGCTCCTACGAGCAGTACTTC. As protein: CASSLGDRGSYEQYF.

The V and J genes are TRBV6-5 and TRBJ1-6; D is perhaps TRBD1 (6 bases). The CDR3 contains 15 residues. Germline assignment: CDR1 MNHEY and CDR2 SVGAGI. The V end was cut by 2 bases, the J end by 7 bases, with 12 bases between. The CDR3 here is CASSYAQGLNSPLHF. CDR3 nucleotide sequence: TGTGCCAGCAGTTACGCACAGGGCCTAAATTCACCCCTCCACTTT.

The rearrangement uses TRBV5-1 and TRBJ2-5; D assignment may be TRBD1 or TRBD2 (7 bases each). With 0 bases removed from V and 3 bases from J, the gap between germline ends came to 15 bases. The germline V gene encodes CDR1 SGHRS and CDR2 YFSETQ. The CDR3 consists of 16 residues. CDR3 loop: CASSLAAGGAEETQYF. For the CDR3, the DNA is TGCGCCAGCAGCTTGGCTGCAGGGGGGGCGGAAGAGACCCAGTACTTC.

The CDR3 region is CASSLGFGRRTEAFF. The CDR3 coding sequence is TGTGCCAGCAGCTTAGGGTTTGGTCGGAGGACTGAAGCTTTCTTT. V and J are TRBV11-3 and TRBJ1-1; D is unclear. The CDR3 length is 15 residues. Trimming pared 1 base from V and 5 bases from J, leaving 14 bases between. In germline, CDR1 is SGHNT, CDR2 YENEEA. Full variable domain (outside the CDR3, taken from reference TRBV11-3 and TRBJ1-1): EAGVVQSPRYKIIEKKQPVAFWCNPISGHNTLYWYLQNLGQGPELLIRYENEEAVDDSQLPKDRFSAERLKGVDSTLKIQPAELGDSAVYLCASSLGFGRRTEAFFGQGTRLTVV.

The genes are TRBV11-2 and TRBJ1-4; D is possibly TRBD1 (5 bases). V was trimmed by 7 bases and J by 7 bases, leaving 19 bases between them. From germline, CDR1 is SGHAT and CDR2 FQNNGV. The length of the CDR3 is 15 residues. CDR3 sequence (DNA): TGTGCCAGCAAACGGAGGGGCACCGGGTTTGAAAAACTGTTTTTT. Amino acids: CASKRRGTGFEKLFF.

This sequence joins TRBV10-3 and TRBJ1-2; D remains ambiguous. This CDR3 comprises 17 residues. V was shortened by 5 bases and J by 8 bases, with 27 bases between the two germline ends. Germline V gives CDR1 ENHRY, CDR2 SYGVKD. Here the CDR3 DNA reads TGTGCCATCAGTTCTGTCGATCCCCTCCTTTTTGCAGGCGGCTACACCTTC. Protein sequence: CAISSVDPLLFAGGYTF.